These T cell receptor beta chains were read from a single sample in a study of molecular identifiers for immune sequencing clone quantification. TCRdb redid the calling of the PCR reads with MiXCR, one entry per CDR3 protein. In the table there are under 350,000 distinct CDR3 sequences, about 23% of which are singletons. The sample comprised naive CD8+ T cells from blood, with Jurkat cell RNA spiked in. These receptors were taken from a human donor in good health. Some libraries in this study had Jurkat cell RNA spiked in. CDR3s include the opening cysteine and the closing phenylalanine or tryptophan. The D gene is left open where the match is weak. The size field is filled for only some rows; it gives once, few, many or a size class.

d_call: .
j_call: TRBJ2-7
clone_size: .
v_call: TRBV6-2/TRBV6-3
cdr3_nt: TGTGCCAGCACCCTAGTGAGCCGGGTTTACGAGCAGTACTTC
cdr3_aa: CASTLVSRVYEQYF

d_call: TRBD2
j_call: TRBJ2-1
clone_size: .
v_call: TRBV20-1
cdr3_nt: TGCAGTGCTAGAGCGTTGGTGACTAGCGTGAATGAGCAGTTCTTC
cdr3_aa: CSARALVTSVNEQFF

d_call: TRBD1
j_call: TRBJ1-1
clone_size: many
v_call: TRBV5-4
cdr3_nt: TGTGCCAGCAGCTTAGAGGGACAGTTGCCCTGGGTCATGAACACTGAAGCTTTCTTT
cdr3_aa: CASSLEGQLPWVMNTEAFF

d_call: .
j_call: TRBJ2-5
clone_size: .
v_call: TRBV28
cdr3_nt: TGTGCCAGCGAGCTGACTAGACAAGAGACCCAGTACTTC
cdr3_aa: CASELTRQETQYF

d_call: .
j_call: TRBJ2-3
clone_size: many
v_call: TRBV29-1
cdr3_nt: TGCAGCGTTGAAGAAGTAGATACGCAGTATTTT
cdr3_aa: CSVEEVDTQYF

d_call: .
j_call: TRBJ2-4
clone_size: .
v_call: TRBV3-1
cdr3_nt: TGTGCCAGCAGCCGCCCCCCCGACAGCACCTGGGGCAAAAACATTCAGTACTTC
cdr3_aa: CASSRPPDSTWGKNIQYF

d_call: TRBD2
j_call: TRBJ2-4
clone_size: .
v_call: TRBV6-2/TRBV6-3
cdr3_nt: TGTGCCAGCAGTTACTGGCCTAGCGGGGCCAAAAACATTCAGTACTTC
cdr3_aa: CASSYWPSGAKNIQYF

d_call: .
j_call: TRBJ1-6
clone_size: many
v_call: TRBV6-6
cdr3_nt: TGTGCCAGCAGTTACACGACCTTGGGAAATTCACCCCTCCACTTT
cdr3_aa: CASSYTTLGNSPLHF

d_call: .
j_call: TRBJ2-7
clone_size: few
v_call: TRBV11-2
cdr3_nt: TGTGCCAGCAGCCTGGCGTCAGGAGAGAGCTACGAGCAGTACTTC
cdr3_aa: CASSLASGESYEQYF

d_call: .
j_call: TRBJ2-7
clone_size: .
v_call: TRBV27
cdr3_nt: TGTGCCAGCAGTCCCCCGGTGGCCGAGGGCTTGTTTTTGTACGAGCAGTACTTC
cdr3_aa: CASSPPVAEGLFLYEQYF

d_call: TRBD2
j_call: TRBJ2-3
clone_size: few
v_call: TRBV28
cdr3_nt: TGTGCCAGCAGTTTATTGCTAGCGGGAACCACAGATACGCAGTATTTT
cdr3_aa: CASSLLLAGTTDTQYF

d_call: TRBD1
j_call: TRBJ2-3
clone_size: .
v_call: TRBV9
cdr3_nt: TGTGCCAGCAGCGCCCGACAGGGGGCTTCCACAGATACGCAGTATTTT
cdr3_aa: CASSARQGASTDTQYF

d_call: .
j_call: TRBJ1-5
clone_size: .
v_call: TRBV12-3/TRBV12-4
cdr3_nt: TGTGCCAGCAGTAGACAGTTCCCCAATAGCAATCAGCCCCAGCATTTT
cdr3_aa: CASSRQFPNSNQPQHF

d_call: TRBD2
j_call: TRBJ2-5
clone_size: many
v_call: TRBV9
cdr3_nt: TGTGCCAGCAGCGTAGGGCGGACTAGCGGCAACCAAGAGACCCAGTACTTC
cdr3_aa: CASSVGRTSGNQETQYF

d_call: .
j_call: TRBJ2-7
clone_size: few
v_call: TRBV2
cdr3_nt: TGTGCCAGCAGTGAAGCTTCGGCCGGTACCTACGAGCAGTACTTC
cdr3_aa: CASSEASAGTYEQYF

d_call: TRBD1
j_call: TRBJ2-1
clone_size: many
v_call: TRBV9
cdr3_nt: TGTGCCAGCAACTCGGGACAGTACAATGAGCAGTTCTTC
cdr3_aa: CASNSGQYNEQFF

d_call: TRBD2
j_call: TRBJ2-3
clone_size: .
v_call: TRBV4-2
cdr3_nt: TGTGCCAGCAGCCAAGACGGGCTAGCGGGAGGGCGGAGAGATACGCAGTATTTT
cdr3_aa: CASSQDGLAGGRRDTQYF

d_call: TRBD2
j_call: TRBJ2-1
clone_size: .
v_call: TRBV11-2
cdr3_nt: TGTGCCAGCAGCTTCCCTCAGACTAGCGGGGGGACCTACAATGAGCAGTTCTTC
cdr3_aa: CASSFPQTSGGTYNEQFF

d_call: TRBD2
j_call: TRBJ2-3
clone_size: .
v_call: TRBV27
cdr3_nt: TGTGCCAGCAGTTTAGATCCCCTTGGGACTAGCGGGAGTACAGATACGCAGTATTTT
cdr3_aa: CASSLDPLGTSGSTDTQYF

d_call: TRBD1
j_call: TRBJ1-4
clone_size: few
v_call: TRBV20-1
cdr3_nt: TGCAGTGCTAGAAAACCGGGACAGGGGGCCACTAATGAAAAACTGTTTTTT
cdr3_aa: CSARKPGQGATNEKLFF

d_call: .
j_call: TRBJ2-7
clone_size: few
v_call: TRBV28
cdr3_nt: TGTGCCAGCAGTTTAGTTGTGAGGGAGCAGTACTTC
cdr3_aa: CASSLVVREQYF

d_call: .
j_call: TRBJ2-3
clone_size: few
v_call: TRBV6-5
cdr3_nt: TGTGCCAGCAGCCGATACGGACCCACAGATACGCAGTATTTT
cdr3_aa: CASSRYGPTDTQYF

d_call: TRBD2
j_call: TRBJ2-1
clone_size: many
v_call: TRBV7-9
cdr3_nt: TGTGCCAGCAGCTCCTCATGGGGAGGGCCGGCTCTCAATGAGCAGTTCTTC
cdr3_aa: CASSSSWGGPALNEQFF

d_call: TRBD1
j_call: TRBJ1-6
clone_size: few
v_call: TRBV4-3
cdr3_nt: TGCGCCAGCAGCCAAGAGCCGGGACAGAACTATAATTCACCCCTCCACTTT
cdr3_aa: CASSQEPGQNYNSPLHF

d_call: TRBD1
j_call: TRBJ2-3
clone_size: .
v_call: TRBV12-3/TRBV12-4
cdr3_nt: TGTGCCAGCAGTTTAGGGTCAGGGGGAGCCTTTTTT
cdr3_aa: CASSLGSGGAFF

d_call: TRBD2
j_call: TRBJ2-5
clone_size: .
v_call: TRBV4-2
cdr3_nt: TGTGCCAGCAGCCAAGGGGTGGCGGGGGGGCTCCTCCAAGAGACCCAGTACTTC
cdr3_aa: CASSQGVAGGLLQETQYF

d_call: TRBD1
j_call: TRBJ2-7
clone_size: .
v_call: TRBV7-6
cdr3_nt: TGTGCCAGCAGCAATACAGACAGGGGGTACGAGCAGTACTTC
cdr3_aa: CASSNTDRGYEQYF

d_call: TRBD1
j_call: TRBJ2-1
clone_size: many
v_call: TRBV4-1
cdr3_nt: TGCGCCAGCAGCCACGAACCGACAGGGCGCAATGAGCAGTTCTTC
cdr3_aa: CASSHEPTGRNEQFF

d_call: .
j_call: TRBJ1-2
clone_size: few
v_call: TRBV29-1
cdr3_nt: TGCAGCGTCGGGTTAGGGAGGGGGAACTATGGCTACACCTTC
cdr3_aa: CSVGLGRGNYGYTF

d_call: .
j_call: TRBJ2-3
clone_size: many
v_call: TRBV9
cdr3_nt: TGTGCCAGCAGCGTAGGCGAGGGACTAGATACGCAGTATTTT
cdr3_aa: CASSVGEGLDTQYF

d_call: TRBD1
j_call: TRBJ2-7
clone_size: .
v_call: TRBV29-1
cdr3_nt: TGCAGCGCTGCTGGGACAGGGCCCTACGAGCAGTACTTC
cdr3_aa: CSAAGTGPYEQYF

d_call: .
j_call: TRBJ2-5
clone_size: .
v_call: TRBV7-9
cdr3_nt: TGTGCCAGCGGCTTAGGTTACAGGGAAGAGACCCAGTACTTC
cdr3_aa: CASGLGYREETQYF

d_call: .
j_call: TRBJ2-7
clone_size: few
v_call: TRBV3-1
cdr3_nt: TGTGTCAGCAGCCAAGATGGGGCAGGGGACGAGCAGTACTTC
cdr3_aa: CVSSQDGAGDEQYF

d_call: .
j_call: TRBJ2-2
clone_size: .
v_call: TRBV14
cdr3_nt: TGTGCCAGCAGCCAAGGACTTAACACCGGGGAGCCGTTTTTT
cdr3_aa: CASSQGLNTGEPFF

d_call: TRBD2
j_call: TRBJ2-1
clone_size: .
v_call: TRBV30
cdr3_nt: TGTGCCTGGAGTGTCACTAGCGCTGAGCAGTTCTTC
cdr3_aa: CAWSVTSAEQFF

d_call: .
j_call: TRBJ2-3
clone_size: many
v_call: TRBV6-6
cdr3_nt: TGTGCCAGCAGCAGGGCGGCACCTAGCACAGATACGCAGTATTTT
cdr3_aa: CASSRAAPSTDTQYF

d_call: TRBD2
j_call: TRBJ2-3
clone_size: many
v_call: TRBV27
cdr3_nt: TGTGCCAGCAGTTTTGCGGGGGGCACAGATACGCAGTATTTT
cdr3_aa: CASSFAGGTDTQYF